This T cell receptor (beta chain) was recovered during a study of OX40 agonist ivuxolimab in advanced cancers. Study as a whole: Eligibility rules accepted prior anti-PD-1, anti-PD-L1 or anti-CTLA-4 therapy, and 35% to 40% had some.

Clones were read by immunoSEQ multiplex PCR, and TCRdb kept only the in-frame ones, dropping some. Of 33,000 or so clones in the sample, just under 80% were seen once. This CDR3 is built from 13 residues. J lost 2 bases, V lost 6 bases, and 0 bases had no gene match. Germline lookup yields CDR1 MNHNS and CDR2 SASEGT. As for this clone: Its antigen is not known.

Study-level results: At 0.1 to 3.0 mg/kg and by week 6, clonal expansion occurred in CD4+ and CD8+ blood T cells. The study found among the lowest clonal expansion in partial responders at 0.1-3.0 mg/kg.

This TCR was recovered from an adult with an advanced solid tumor such as melanoma, head and neck, liver or kidney cancer. The V gene is TRBV6-1, the J gene TRBJ2-7; 11 positions agree with TRBD1. Here the sequenced sample was CD4+ or CD8+ T cells sorted from blood, taken in a trial of the OX40 agonist ivuxolimab. CDR3 DNA sequence: TGTGCCAGCAGGGGACAGGGGGCCTACGAGCAGTACTTC. This gives the protein CASRGQGAYEQYF.